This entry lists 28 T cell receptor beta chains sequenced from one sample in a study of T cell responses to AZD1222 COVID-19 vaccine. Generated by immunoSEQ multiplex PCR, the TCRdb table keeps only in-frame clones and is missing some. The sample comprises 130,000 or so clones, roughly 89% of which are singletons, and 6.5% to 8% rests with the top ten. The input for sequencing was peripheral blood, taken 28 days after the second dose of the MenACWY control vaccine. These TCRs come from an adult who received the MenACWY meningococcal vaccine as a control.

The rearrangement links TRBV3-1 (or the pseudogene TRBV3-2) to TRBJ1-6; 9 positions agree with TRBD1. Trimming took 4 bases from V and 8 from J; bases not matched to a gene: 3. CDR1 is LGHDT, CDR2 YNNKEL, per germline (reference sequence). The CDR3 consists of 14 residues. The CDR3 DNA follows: TGTGCCAGCAGCCGGGACAGGGTAGATTCACCCCTCCACTTT. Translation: CASSRDRVDSPLHF.

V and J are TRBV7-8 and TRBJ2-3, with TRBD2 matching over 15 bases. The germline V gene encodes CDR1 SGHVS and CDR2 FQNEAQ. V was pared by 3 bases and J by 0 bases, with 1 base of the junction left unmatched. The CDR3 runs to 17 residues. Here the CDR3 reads CASSLGTSGGSTDTQYF. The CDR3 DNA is TGTGCCAGCAGCTTGGGGACTAGCGGGGGGAGCACAGATACGCAGTATTTT. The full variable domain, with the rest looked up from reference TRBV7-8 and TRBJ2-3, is GAGVSQSPRYKVAKRGQDVALRCDPISGHVSLFWYQQALGQGPEFLTYFQNEAQLDKSGLPSDRFFAERPEGSVSTLKIQRTQQEDSAVYLCASSLGTSGGSTDTQYFGPGTRLTVL.

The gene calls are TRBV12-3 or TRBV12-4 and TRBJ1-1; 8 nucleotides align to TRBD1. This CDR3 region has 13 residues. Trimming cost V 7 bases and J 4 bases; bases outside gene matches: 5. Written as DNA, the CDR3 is TGTGCCAGCACCCCGACAGGGGCCACTGAAGCTTTCTTT. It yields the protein CASTPTGATEAFF.

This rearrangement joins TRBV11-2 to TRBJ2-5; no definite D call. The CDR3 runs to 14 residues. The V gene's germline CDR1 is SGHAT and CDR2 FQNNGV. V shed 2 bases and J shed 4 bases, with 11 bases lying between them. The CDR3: CASSLYDGRETQYF. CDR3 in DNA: TGTGCCAGCAGCTTATACGACGGAAGAGAGACCCAGTACTTC.

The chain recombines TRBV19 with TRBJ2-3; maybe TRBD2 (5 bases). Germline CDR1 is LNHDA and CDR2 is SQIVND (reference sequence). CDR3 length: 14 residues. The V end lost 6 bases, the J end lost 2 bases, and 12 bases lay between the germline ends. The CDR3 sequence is CASRLTGYTDTQYF. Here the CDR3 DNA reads TGTGCCAGTAGGCTCACGGGATACACAGATACGCAGTATTTT.

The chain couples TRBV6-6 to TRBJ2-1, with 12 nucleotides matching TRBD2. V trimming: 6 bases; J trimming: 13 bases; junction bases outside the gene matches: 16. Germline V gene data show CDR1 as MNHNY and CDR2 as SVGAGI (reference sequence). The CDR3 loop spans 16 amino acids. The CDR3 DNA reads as TGTGCCAGCAGACAACAAGGGACTAGCGGGCGGTCGGGACAGTTCTTC. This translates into CASRQQGTSGRSGQFF.

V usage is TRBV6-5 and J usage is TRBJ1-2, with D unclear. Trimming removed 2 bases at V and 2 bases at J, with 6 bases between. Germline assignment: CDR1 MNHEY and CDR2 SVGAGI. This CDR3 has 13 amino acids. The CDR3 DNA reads TGTGCCAGCAGTTACGGTCCGAACTATGGCTACACCTTC. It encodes CASSYGPNYGYTF.

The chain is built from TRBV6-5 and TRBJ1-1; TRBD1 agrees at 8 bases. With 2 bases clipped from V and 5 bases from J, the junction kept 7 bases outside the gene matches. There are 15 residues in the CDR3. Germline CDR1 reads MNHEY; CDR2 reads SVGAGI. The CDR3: CASSYNQGASTEAFF. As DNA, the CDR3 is TGTGCCAGCAGTTACAATCAGGGGGCGAGTACTGAAGCTTTCTTT.

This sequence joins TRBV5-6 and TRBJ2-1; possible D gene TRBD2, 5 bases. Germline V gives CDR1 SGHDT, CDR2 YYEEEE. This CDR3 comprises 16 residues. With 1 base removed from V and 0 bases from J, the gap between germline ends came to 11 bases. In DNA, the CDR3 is TGTGCCAGCAGCTTGCGGGGATTCGGCTCCTACAATGAGCAGTTCTTC. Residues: CASSLRGFGSYNEQFF.

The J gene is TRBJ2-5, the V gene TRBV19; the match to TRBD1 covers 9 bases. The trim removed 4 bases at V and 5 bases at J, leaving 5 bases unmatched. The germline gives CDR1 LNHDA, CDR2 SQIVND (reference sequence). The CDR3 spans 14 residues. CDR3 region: CASSTGTGRETQYF. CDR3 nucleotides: TGTGCCAGTAGTACAGGGACAGGGCGGGAGACCCAGTACTTC.

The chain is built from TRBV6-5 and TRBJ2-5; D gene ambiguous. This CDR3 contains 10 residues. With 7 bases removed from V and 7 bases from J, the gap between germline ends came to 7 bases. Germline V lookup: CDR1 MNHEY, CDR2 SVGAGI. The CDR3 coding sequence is TGTGCCAGCACAGACGTGACCCAGTACTTC. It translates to CASTDVTQYF.

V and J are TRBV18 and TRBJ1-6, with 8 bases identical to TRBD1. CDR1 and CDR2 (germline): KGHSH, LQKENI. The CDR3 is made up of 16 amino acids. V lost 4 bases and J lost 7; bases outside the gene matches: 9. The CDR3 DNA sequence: TGTGCCAGCTCACTTGAGGGCACAGGGGGGAATTCACCCCTCCACTTT. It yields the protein CASSLEGTGGNSPLHF.

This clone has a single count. CDR3 DNA: TGTGCCAGCAGTAGACTAGCGGACGAGCAGTACTTC. This codes for CASSRLADEQYF. V gene TRBV2 combines with J gene TRBJ2-7, with 9 bases fitting TRBD2. V lost 5 bases to trimming and J lost 5 bases; unmatched junction nucleotides: 1. The CDR3 extends over 12 amino acids. From germline, CDR1 is SNHLY and CDR2 FYNNEI.

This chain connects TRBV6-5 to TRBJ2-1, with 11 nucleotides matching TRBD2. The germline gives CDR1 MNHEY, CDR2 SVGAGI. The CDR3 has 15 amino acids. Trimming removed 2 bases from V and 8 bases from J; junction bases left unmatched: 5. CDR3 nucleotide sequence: TGTGCCAGCAGTTACCGTAGCGGGGGGGCCCATGAGCAGTTCTTC. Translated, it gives CASSYRSGGAHEQFF.

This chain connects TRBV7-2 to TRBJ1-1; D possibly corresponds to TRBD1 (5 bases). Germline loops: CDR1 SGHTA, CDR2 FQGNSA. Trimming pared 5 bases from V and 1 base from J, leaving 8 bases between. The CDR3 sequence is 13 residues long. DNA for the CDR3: TGTGCCAGCAGCACCGGGGCGAACACTGAAGCTTTCTTT. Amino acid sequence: CASSTGANTEAFF.

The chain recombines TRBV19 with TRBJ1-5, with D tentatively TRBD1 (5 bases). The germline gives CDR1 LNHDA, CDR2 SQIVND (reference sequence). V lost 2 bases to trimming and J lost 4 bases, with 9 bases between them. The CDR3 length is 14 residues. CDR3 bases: TGTGCCAGTAGTATACTAGGGGAGAATCAGCCCCAGCATTTT. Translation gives CASSILGENQPQHF.

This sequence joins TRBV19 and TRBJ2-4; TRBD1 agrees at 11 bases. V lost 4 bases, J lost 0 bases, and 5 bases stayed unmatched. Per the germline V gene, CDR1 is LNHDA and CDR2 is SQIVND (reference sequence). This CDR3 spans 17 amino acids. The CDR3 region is CASSTGQGEVAKNIQYF. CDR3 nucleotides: TGTGCCAGTAGTACGGGACAGGGGGAAGTAGCCAAAAACATTCAGTACTTC. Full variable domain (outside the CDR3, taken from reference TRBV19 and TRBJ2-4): DGGITQSPKYLFRKEGQNVTLSCEQNLNHDAMYWYRQDPGQGLRLIYYSQIVNDFQKGDIAEGYSVSREKKESFPLTVTSAQKNPTAFYLCASSTGQGEVAKNIQYFGAGTRLSVL.

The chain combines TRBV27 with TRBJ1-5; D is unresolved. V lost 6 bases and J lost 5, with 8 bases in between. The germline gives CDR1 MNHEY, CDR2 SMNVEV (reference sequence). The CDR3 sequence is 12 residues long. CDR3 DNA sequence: TGTGCCAGCAGGGCTCCCGATCAGCCCCAGCATTTT. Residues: CASRAPDQPQHF.

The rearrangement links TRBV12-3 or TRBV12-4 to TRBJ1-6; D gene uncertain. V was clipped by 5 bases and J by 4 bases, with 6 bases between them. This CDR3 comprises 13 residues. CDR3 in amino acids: CASSTEYNSPLHF. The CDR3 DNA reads TGTGCCAGCAGTACAGAGTATAATTCACCCCTCCACTTT.

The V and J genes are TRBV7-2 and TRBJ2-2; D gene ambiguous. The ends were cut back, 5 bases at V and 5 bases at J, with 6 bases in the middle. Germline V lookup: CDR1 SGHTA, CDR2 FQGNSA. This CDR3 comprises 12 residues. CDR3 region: CASSPSTGELFF. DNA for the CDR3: TGTGCCAGCAGCCCATCGACCGGGGAGCTGTTTTTT.

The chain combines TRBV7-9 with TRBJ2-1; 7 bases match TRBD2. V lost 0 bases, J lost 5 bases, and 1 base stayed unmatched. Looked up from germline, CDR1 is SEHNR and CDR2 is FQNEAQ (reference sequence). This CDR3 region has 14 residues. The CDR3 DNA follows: TGTGCCAGCAGCTTAGCGGGAGGGCACAATGAGCAGTTCTTC. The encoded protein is CASSLAGGHNEQFF. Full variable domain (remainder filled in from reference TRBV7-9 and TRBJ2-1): DTGVSQNPRHKITKRGQNVTFRCDPISEHNRLYWYRQTLGQGPEFLTYFQNEAQLEKSRLLSDRFSAERPKGSFSTLEIQRTEQGDSAMYLCASSLAGGHNEQFFGPGTRLTVL.

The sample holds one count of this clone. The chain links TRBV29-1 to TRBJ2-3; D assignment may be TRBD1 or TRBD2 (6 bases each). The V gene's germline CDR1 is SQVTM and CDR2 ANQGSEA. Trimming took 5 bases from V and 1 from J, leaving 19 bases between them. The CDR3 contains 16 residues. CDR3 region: CSVKGGGAGGTDTQYF. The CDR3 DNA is TGCAGCGTTAAGGGAGGTGGTGCAGGGGGCACAGATACGCAGTATTTT.

The CDR3 spells CAWTAKTQGTTDTQYF. The CDR3 DNA reads TGTGCCTGGACCGCTAAGACCCAGGGTACCACAGATACGCAGTATTTT. The chain is built from TRBV30 and TRBJ2-3, with D possibly matching TRBD1 (5 bases). The CDR3 totals 16 residues. V was trimmed by 4 bases and J by 2 bases, leaving 19 bases between them. The germline V gene encodes CDR1 GTSNPN and CDR2 SVGIG (reference sequence).

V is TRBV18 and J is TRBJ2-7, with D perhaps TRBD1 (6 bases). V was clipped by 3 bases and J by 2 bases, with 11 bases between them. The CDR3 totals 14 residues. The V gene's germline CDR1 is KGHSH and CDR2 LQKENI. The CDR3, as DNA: TGTGCCAGCTCACCGAATCGGGACACCTACGAGCAGTACTTC. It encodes CASSPNRDTYEQYF. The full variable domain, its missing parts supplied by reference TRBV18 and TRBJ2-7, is NAGVMQNPRHLVRRRGQEARLRCSPMKGHSHVYWYRQLPEEGLKFMVYLQKENIIDESGMPKERFSAEFPKEGPSILRIQQVVRGDSAAYFCASSPNRDTYEQYFGPGTRLTVT.

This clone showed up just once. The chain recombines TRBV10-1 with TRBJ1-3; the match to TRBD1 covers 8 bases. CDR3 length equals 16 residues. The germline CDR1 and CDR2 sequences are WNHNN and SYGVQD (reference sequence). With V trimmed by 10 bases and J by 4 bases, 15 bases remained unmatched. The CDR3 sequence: CATSDPQGALGNTIYF. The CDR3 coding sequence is TGCGCCACCAGCGACCCCCAGGGGGCGCTAGGAAACACCATATATTTT.

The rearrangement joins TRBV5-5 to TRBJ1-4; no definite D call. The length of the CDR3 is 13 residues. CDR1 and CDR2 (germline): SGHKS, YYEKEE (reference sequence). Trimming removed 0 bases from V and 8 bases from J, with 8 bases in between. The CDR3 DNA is TGTGCCAGCAGCTTGGCGTTGGAAGAAAAACTGTTTTTT. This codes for CASSLALEEKLFF.

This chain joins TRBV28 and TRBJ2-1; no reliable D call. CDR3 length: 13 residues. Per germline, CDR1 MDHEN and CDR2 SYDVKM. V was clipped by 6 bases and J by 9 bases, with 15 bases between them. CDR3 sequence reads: CASSPSDKGEQFF. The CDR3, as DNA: TGTGCCAGCAGCCCATCTGACAAGGGTGAGCAGTTCTTC.

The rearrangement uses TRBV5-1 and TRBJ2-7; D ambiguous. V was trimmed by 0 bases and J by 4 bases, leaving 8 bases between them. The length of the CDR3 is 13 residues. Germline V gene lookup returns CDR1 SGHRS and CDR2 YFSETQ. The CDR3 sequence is CASSLDVQYEQYF. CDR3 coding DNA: TGCGCCAGCAGCTTGGATGTCCAATACGAGCAGTACTTC.